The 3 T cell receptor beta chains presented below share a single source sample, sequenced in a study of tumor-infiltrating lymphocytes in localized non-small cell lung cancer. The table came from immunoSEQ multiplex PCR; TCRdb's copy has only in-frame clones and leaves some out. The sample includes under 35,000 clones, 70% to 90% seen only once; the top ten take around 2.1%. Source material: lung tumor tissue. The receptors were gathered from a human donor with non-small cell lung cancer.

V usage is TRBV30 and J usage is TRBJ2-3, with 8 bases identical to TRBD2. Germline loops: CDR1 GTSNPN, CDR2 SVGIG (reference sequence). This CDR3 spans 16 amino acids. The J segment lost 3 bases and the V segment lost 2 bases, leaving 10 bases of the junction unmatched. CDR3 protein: CAWSIGIAGITDTQYF. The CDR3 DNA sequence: TGTGCCTGGAGTATCGGAATAGCGGGAATAACAGATACGCAGTATTTT.

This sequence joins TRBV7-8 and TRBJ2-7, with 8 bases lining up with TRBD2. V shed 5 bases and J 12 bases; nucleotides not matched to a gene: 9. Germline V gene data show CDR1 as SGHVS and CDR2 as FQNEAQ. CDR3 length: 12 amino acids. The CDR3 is CASSPLRGAPYF. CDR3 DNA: TGTGCCAGCAGCCCTCTGCGGGGGGCTCCGTACTTC.

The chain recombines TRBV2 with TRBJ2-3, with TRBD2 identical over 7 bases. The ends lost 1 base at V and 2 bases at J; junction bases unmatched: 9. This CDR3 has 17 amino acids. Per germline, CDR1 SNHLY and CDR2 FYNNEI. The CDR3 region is CASSEVPSGPTTDTQYF. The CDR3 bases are TGTGCCAGCAGTGAAGTTCCTAGCGGACCCACCACAGATACGCAGTATTTT.